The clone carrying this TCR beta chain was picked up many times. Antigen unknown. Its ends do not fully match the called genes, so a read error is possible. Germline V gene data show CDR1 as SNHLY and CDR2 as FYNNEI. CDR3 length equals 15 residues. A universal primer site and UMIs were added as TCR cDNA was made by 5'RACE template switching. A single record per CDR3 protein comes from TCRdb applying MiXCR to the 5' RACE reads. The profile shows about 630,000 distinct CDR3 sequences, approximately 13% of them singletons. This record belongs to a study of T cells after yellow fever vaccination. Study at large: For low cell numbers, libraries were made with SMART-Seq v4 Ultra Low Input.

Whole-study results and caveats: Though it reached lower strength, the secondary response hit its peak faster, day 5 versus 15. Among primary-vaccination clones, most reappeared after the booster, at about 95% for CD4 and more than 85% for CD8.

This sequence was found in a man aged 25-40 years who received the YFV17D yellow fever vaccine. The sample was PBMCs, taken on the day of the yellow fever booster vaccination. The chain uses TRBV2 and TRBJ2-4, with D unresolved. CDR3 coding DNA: TGTGCCAGCAGCGAACTGAGAACAGCCGAAAACATTCAGTACTTC. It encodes CASSELRTAENIQYF.